The clone carrying this T cell receptor (beta chain) was counted at least ten times. Its antigen is undetermined. The sample belongs to a study of regulatory T cells in long-lasting Graves disease. Findings of the study overall: A limited number of samples was an acknowledged limitation.

Libraries of TCR beta came from iRepertoire HTBI primers plus Arm-PCR of CDR3 regions. Each CDR3 protein is one row after TCRdb ran MiXCR on the multiplex PCR reads. The table has roughly 220,000 distinct CDR3 sequences, 18% seen once. The CDR3 has 15 amino acids. Germline V gives CDR1 KGHDR, CDR2 SFDVKD. Trimming left V 3 bases short and J 2 bases short, with 11 bases between. Specified time point: newly diagnosed GD, antithyroid drugs for less than 3 months. PBMC RNA served as the TCR library source. The chain employs TRBV24-1 and TRBJ2-3, with D tentatively TRBD1 or TRBD2 (5 bases each). This receptor was identified in a female donor with Graves disease. This specimen consisted of peripheral blood mononuclear cells (PBMCs), obtained at new diagnosis, from a patient treated with antithyroid drugs. CDR3 amino acids: CATSDPRDDTDTQYF. The CDR3 nucleotides are TGTGCCACCAGTGATCCTCGGGACGACACAGATACGCAGTATTTT.